The 2 T cell receptor beta chains below were found in one sample sequenced in a study of OX40 agonist ivuxolimab in advanced cancers. Libraries were made using the immunoSEQ multiplex PCR assay. Imported from immuneACCESS, the table was reduced by TCRdb to in-frame sequences with V and J called. These copies leave out some clones; in studies compared against another copy, an unresolved V gene accounts for under half, and the cause of the remainder is not known. The sample table shows 40,000 to 45,000 clones, and around 93% are seen once. The biggest ten clones account for 15% of the sample. This material consisted of CD4+ or CD8+ T cells sorted from blood, taken in a trial of the OX40 agonist ivuxolimab. These receptors came from an adult with an advanced solid tumor such as melanoma, head and neck, liver or kidney cancer.

This clone is a singleton in its sample. The J gene is TRBJ2-7, the V gene TRBV27; TRBD2 agrees at 8 bases. The V segment lost 5 bases and the J segment 6 bases; nucleotides outside the gene matches: 3. This CDR3 has 12 amino acids. Germline assignment: CDR1 MNHEY and CDR2 SMNVEV (reference sequence). This CDR3 reads CASSISGSEQYF. The CDR3 DNA reads TGTGCCAGCAGTATCAGCGGGAGCGAGCAGTACTTC.

The chain joins TRBV4-1 to TRBJ1-4; D is ambiguous. V shed 1 base and J shed 10 bases, with 10 bases lying between them. The CDR3 has 13 amino acids. CDR1 and CDR2 (germline): MGHRA, YSYEKL. CDR3 coding DNA: TGCGCCAGCAGCCAAGTTTTGTGGGGAAAACTGTTTTTT. Protein product: CASSQVLWGKLFF.